The 4 T cell receptor beta chains listed next were all sequenced from one sample in a study of blood T cell repertoires in COVID-19 (TCRdb year 2020). Library method: the immunoSEQ multiplex PCR assay. TCRdb's version of the immuneACCESS table is confined to in-frame rearrangements and falls short of the full clone set. An unresolved V gene accounts for under half of the shortfall where checked; the remainder is of unknown origin. The sample table records 110,000 or so clones; over 75% of these occur just once. 8% to 9.5% of the sample belongs to the ten largest clones. Sequencing was carried out using peripheral blood. These receptors all come from an older woman who had recovered from COVID-19.

This chain connects TRBV29-1 to TRBJ1-1, with unresolved D. This CDR3 comprises 15 residues. Trimming removed 4 bases at V and 0 bases at J, with 15 bases between. CDR1 is SQVTM and CDR2 is ANQGSEA in the germline V gene. The DNA of the CDR3 is TGCAGCGTTGTCCCCTTAGCCTCGATGAACACTGAAGCTTTCTTT. Encoded protein: CSVVPLASMNTEAFF.

This clone was detected only a few times. The V call is TRBV9, the J call TRBJ1-3, with D hard to call. CDR3 length: 14 amino acids. In germline, CDR1 is SGDLS, CDR2 YYNGEE. V shed 3 bases and J shed 0 bases, with 7 bases lying between them. DNA for the CDR3: TGTGCCAGCAGCGACGGTGCCTCTGGAAACACCATATATTTT. This encodes CASSDGASGNTIYF.

The rearrangement joins TRBV30 to TRBJ2-7; the match to TRBD1 covers 7 bases. V lost 5 bases, J lost 2 bases, and 3 bases stayed unmatched. CDR3 length: 12 amino acids. The germline gives CDR1 GTSNPN, CDR2 SVGIG (reference sequence). CDR3 region: CAWSGQTYEQYF. CDR3 DNA: TGTGCCTGGTCGGGACAGACCTACGAGCAGTACTTC.

The chain carries TRBV28 and TRBJ1-4; D is unresolved. The germline V and J ends were trimmed by 6 bases and 7 bases, with 15 bases remaining between them. The CDR3 has 14 amino acids. CDR1 and CDR2 (germline): MDHEN, SYDVKM. The CDR3 reads CASRGRAVGEKLFF. CDR3 bases: TGTGCCAGCAGGGGGAGGGCAGTTGGTGAAAAACTGTTTTTT.